This T cell receptor (beta chain) was sequenced for a study of shared clonotypes between healthy human individuals. Germline CDR1 is LGHNT and CDR2 is FRNRAP. Trimming cost V 7 bases and J 0 bases, with 11 bases left between them. The length of the CDR3 is 14 residues. This clone was counted once. Other DNA sequences within the sample encode an identical CDR3. The repertoire was sequenced with immunoSEQ multiplex PCR; TCRdb's copy has only in-frame clones and lacks some. The sample gives 550,000 to 800,000 clones, around 74% of which show up once; about 1.7% is in the top ten. The specimen sequenced was memory CD4+ T cells sorted from blood. The sample's subset: CD45RA-negative fraction. The receptor's source is a woman in her thirties in good health. The rearrangement joins TRBV12-5 to TRBJ2-3; perhaps TRBD2 as D (6 bases). In nucleotides, the CDR3 is TGTGCTAGTGCCTGGAGGGAGAGCACAGATACGCAGTATTTT. It specifies CASAWRESTDTQYF.